This entry is about one TCR beta chain. The data are from a study of blood T cells in healthy people across ages. With 1 base clipped from V and 2 bases from J, the junction kept 4 bases outside the gene matches. This CDR3 comprises 15 residues. Germline lookup yields CDR1 DFQATT and CDR2 SNEGSKA (reference sequence). The use of a sample-barcoded 5' primer and a J-beta primer mix characterized a second PCR of about 6 to 11 cycles. Using its own MiXCR run on the 5' RACE reads, TCRdb lists one record per CDR3 protein. The sample records hundreds of thousands of distinct CDR3 sequences, 24% being singletons. These data were also filed under a second study, of T cells of mothers and their children.

The clonotype was recovered from a boy aged 5 to 17 in good health. The specimen was blood. The rearrangement joins TRBV20-1 to TRBJ2-7; 11 bases fit TRBD2. The CDR3 here is CSARGTSGLTYEQYF. In DNA, the CDR3 is TGCAGTGCTAGAGGGACTAGCGGGCTAACCTACGAGCAGTACTTC.